This T cell receptor beta chain is drawn from a study of T-cell reconstitution after alpha-beta-depleted transplantation in children. The sample holds many counts of this clonotype. This CDR3 is 12 amino acids long. With 6 bases removed from V and 5 bases from J, the gap between germline ends came to 8 bases. Construction of the TCRbeta library involved unique molecular identifiers. A single record per CDR3 protein comes from TCRdb applying MiXCR to the PCR reads. The sample carries around 400,000 distinct CDR3 sequences, 20% recorded once. This rearrangement joins TRBV12-3 or TRBV12-4 to TRBJ2-1; D call uncertain. The specimen was PBMCs from the stem cell graft donor, collected from the stem cell graft. The receptor was isolated from a human donor who donated a stem cell graft to a child with acute myeloid leukemia. DNA of the CDR3: TGTGCCAGCAGCACCCTAAACAATGAGCAGTTCTTC. This codes for CASSTLNNEQFF.